A selection of T cell receptor beta chains follows, all from one sample in a study of T cell responses to AZD1222 COVID-19 vaccine. TCRdb keeps only in-frame clones here, not all; method: immunoSEQ multiplex PCR. Of around 160,000 clones detected, under 95% appear once; the ten largest clones hold less than 2%. This sample comprised peripheral blood, obtained on day 0 of AZD1222 vaccination. The receptor source for this set is an adult in good health. Each CDR3 is given with its conserved first and last residue. Each record gives: J gene, clone size, D gene, V gene, CDR3 DNA, CDR3 protein. D genes are given only for firm matches. Not every row has a clone size; where given, it reads once, few, many or a size class.

TRBJ2-1,.,TRBD2,TRBV7-9,TGTGCCAGCGGTCTAAAGAGCGGGATAGTGGACAATGAGCAGTTCTTC,CASGLKSGIVDNEQFF
TRBJ1-1,.,.,TRBV6-5,TGTGCCAGCAGTTTGGAGGGACGCACTGAAGCTTTCTTT,CASSLEGRTEAFF
TRBJ1-2,.,TRBD1,TRBV28,TGTGCCAGCAGTTTAGCGGGACAGGGACGCTATGGCTACACCTTC,CASSLAGQGRYGYTF
TRBJ1-2,.,TRBD1,TRBV5-4,TGTGCCAGCAGCTTGCGACAGGGGGATGGCTACACCTTC,CASSLRQGDGYTF
TRBJ2-7,.,TRBD2,TRBV7-3,TGTGCCAGCAGTCCCGCCGGGACTAGCAGCATCCACGAGCAGTACTTC,CASSPAGTSSIHEQYF
TRBJ1-1,.,TRBD1,TRBV25-1,TGTGCCAGCAGTGCCGACAGGGTACACACTGAAGCTTTCTTT,CASSADRVHTEAFF
TRBJ1-1,.,TRBD1,TRBV5-5,TGTGCCAGCAAGGGACAGGGGCGCAGGAACACTGAAGCTTTCTTT,CASKGQGRRNTEAFF
TRBJ1-1,.,.,TRBV12-3/TRBV12-4,TGTGCCAGCAGTCAGACACCTGAAGCTTTCTTT,CASSQTPEAFF
TRBJ1-2,.,TRBD1,TRBV12-3/TRBV12-4,TGTGCCCTGGTCCCGGGGACAGGTTATGGCTACACCTTC,CALVPGTGYGYTF
TRBJ1-2,few,TRBD1,TRBV18,TGTGCCAGCTCACGAACCGGGACAGCTATAAACTATGGCTACACCTTC,CASSRTGTAINYGYTF
TRBJ1-4,.,TRBD1,TRBV19,TGTGCCAGTAGTATAGATTGGGGGACAGCCTTCGAAAAACTGTTTTTT,CASSIDWGTAFEKLFF
TRBJ2-7,.,TRBD2,TRBV6-1,TGTGCCAGCAGTGATCTGGGACTAGCGAGGTCCTACGAGCAGTACTTC,CASSDLGLARSYEQYF
TRBJ2-1,.,TRBD2,TRBV6-5,TGTGCCAGCGTCTATGTCCGGGGGGGCAATGAGCAGTTCTTC,CASVYVRGGNEQFF
TRBJ2-7,.,TRBD2,TRBV7-8,TGTGCCAGCAGCTTAGGAGGACTAGCGGGAGATCGGCTCGAGCAGTACTTC,CASSLGGLAGDRLEQYF
TRBJ1-2,.,.,TRBV5-4,TGTGCCAGCAGCTTGGCCCTCGACCCATACTATGGCTACACCTTC,CASSLALDPYYGYTF
TRBJ2-7,.,TRBD1,TRBV4-2,TGTGCCAGCAGCCAAGATGTTCAGGGGGTGAGCGAGCAGTACTTC,CASSQDVQGVSEQYF
TRBJ2-3,.,TRBD2,TRBV18,TGTGCCAGCTCCGGAAACGGAGCGGGAGACACAGATACGCAGTATTTT,CASSGNGAGDTDTQYF
TRBJ1-1,.,TRBD1,TRBV18,TGTGCCAGCTCACCGCAATATTCCGGGACAGGGGACATTGAAGCTTTCTTT,CASSPQYSGTGDIEAFF
TRBJ2-7,.,.,TRBV6-5,TGTGCCAGCAGTTACGGAAGGGCATCCTACGAGCAGTACTTC,CASSYGRASYEQYF
TRBJ1-5,.,TRBD1,TRBV29-1,TGCAGCGTTGGGCAGGGGGATCAGCCCCAGCATTTT,CSVGQGDQPQHF
TRBJ2-1,.,TRBD2,TRBV7-3,TGTGCCAGCAGCCCAATTGCGGCGGGAGGGCCTCGGGAGCAGTTCTTC,CASSPIAAGGPREQFF
TRBJ2-7,.,.,TRBV29-1,TGCAGCGTTCTCTTAGGACGGGGGCGGGAAGAGCAGTACTTC,CSVLLGRGREEQYF
TRBJ2-1,once,TRBD1,TRBV5-1,TGCGCCAGCAGCCCCTCGACAGGGTCCTACAATGAGCAGTTCTTC,CASSPSTGSYNEQFF
TRBJ2-1,.,.,TRBV2,TGTGCCAGCAGTGTGACTCTCAATGAGCAGTTCTTC,CASSVTLNEQFF
TRBJ2-1,.,.,TRBV7-9,TGTGCCAGCAACAAAGGGGTCCCCGGGGAGCAGTTCTTC,CASNKGVPGEQFF
TRBJ1-1,.,TRBD1,TRBV3-1/TRBV3-2,TGTGCCAGCAGCCAACCTCTCCTGACAGGGAGGACTGAAGCTTTCTTT,CASSQPLLTGRTEAFF
TRBJ1-1,.,TRBD1,TRBV6-5,TGTGCCAGCAGGGGACAGCCGATGAACACTGAAGCTTTCTTT,CASRGQPMNTEAFF
TRBJ2-7,.,.,TRBV5-1,TGCGCCAGCAGCCTAGGGGTTGGGGGGATTGGCTACGAGCAGTACTTC,CASSLGVGGIGYEQYF
TRBJ1-1,.,.,TRBV18,TGTGCCAGCTCACCGGCCCGGGACATAAAGGGGAACACTGAAGCTTTCTTT,CASSPARDIKGNTEAFF
TRBJ1-5,.,.,TRBV11-2,TGTGCCAGCAGCTTAGTATTTGGAAGCAATCAGCCCCAGCATTTT,CASSLVFGSNQPQHF
TRBJ1-6,once,.,TRBV10-3,TGTGCCATCAGTACAGGGTTTGGATCACCCCTCCACTTT,CAISTGFGSPLHF
TRBJ1-2,.,.,TRBV29-1,TGCAGCGTTACACGGCAATTTAACTATGGCTACACCTTC,CSVTRQFNYGYTF
TRBJ1-2,.,TRBD1,TRBV7-9,TGTGCCAGCAGCTTTACAGGGGGTTTGGGCGGCACCTTC,CASSFTGGLGGTF
TRBJ2-7,.,.,TRBV11-2,TGTGCCAGCAGCCCGCAGGGGGGGACCGCCTACGAGCAGTACTTC,CASSPQGGTAYEQYF
TRBJ1-2,.,TRBD1,TRBV11-2,TGTGCCAGCAGCCCGGGACAGGGGGTTAGCTATGGCTACACCTTC,CASSPGQGVSYGYTF
TRBJ1-5,.,.,TRBV7-9,TGTGCCGTCGACAGCGGGGGGCAGGGAACCAATCAGCCCCAGCATTTT,CAVDSGGQGTNQPQHF
TRBJ2-1,.,TRBD2,TRBV9,TGTGCCAGCAGCGTAGCGGGGGGGACGTCCAATGAGCAGTTCTTC,CASSVAGGTSNEQFF
TRBJ1-1,few,.,TRBV6-2/TRBV6-3,TGTGCCAGCAGTCGCACAGGGTCTGAAGCTTTCTTT,CASSRTGSEAFF
TRBJ1-1,once,TRBD1,TRBV11-2,TGTGCCAGCAGAACAGGGGTGGGGACTGAAGCTTTCTTT,CASRTGVGTEAFF
TRBJ1-5,few,TRBD1,TRBV7-9,TGTGCCAGCAGCAAGGGACAGGGGCGCAATCAGCCCCAGCATTTT,CASSKGQGRNQPQHF
TRBJ2-1,.,.,TRBV7-3,TGTGCCAGCAGCTTAGGGCAGGGTATGCTGCCTTCAAATGAGCAGTTCTTC,CASSLGQGMLPSNEQFF
TRBJ2-5,.,.,TRBV4-2,TGTGCCAGCAGCCAAGATGGGGGTCCTCCAAACCAAGAGACCCAGTACTTC,CASSQDGGPPNQETQYF